The clone carrying this T cell receptor beta chain was detected a few times. The data originate from a study of T cell changes during pregnancy in multiple sclerosis. Method: immunoSEQ multiplex PCR; TCRdb's copy keeps in-frame clones and lacks some. The sample contains some 54,000 clones, roughly 94% of which appear only once. V lost 2 bases and J lost 5, with 14 bases in between. CDR1 is SGHVS and CDR2 is FQNEAQ in the germline V gene. The CDR3 extends over 15 amino acids. This TCR came from a female donor with multiple sclerosis, enrolled in a pregnancy study. The material was CD8+ T cells from peripheral blood mononuclear cells, obtained in the third trimester of pregnancy. This chain connects TRBV7-8 to TRBJ2-3; tentative D call: TRBD2 (6 bases). The CDR3 DNA sequence: TGTGCCAGCAGCTTAACGGCTAGCGATATAGATACGCAGTATTTT. Its translation is CASSLTASDIDTQYF.